This T cell receptor beta chain was obtained from a study of T cell clonality in common variable immunodeficiency. Study outcomes and limitations: Fewer deletions and N-nucleotide insertions were reportedly seen in common variable immunodeficiency TCR beta sequences. What drives increased CVID clonality needs T cell subpopulation sequencing.

Control and CVID samples contributed equal amounts of genomic DNA. Sequencing was performed with immunoSEQ multiplex PCR; in TCRdb, only in-frame clones are kept and a portion is missing. The profile covers 15,000 to 25,000 clones, none occurring a single time. This clone was counted at least ten times. The antigen is unknown. Read coverage stops 3 residues before the CDR3 terminus; the germline J gene supplies the remainder. Most patients and controls had Caucasian heritage. J lost 4 bases, V lost 4 bases, and 9 bases had no gene match. Germline values: CDR1 SQVTM, CDR2 ANQGSEA. CDR3 size: 16 residues.

The receptor's source is a human donor with common variable immunodeficiency. The chain joins TRBV29-1 to TRBJ2-3, with 12 positions matching TRBD1. Material for sequencing was peripheral blood mononuclear cells. The DNA read from the CDR3 is TGCAGCGTTGCAGGGACAGGGGGCTTGTTTTCAGATACG. Encoded protein: CSVAGTGGLFSDT. Given in full, the CDR3 is CSVAGTGGLFSDTQYF.